This T cell receptor beta chain comes out of a study of blood T cell repertoires in COVID-19. Whole-study context: COVID-19 samples collected from the United States, Italy and Spain covered acute and convalescent phases.

Those who participated ranged in age from roughly 18 to 90 years and resided in under 25 US areas. Germline-derived CDR1 and CDR2 are SGHAT and FQNNGV. The CDR3 covers 15 residues. Between the trimmed V and J ends, which lost 2 bases and 1 base, there was a span of 9 bases. Original data processing: Reference gene primers were amplified, and this amplification served to estimate nucleated cell counts. Produced via immunoSEQ multiplex PCR; TCRdb's table is partial and in-frame only. That table supplies the V and J calls and clone size; D and trimming were determined from the DNA. The table includes hundreds of thousands of clones, approximately 88% detected once.

Sequenced input: PBMCs or T cells enriched from blood (not recorded which). The TCR was taken from a woman aged 40 to 55 with acute COVID-19. The V and J genes are TRBV11-2 and TRBJ1-3, with D hard to call. CDR3 DNA sequence: TGTGCCAGCAGCTTATATGGGCTTTCTGGAAACACCATATATTTT. The encoded protein is CASSLYGLSGNTIYF.